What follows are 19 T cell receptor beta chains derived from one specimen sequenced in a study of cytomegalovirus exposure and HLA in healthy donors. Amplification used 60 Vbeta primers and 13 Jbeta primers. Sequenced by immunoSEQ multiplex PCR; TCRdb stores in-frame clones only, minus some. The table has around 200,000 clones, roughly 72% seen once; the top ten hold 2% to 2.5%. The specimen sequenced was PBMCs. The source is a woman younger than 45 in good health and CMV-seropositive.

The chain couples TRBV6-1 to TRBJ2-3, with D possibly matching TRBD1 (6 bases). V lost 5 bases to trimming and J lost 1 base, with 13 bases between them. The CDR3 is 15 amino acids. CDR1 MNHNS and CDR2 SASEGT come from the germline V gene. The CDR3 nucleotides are TGTGCCAGCAGTCGTACAGGGCGCGGCACAGATACGCAGTATTTT. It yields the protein CASSRTGRGTDTQYF.

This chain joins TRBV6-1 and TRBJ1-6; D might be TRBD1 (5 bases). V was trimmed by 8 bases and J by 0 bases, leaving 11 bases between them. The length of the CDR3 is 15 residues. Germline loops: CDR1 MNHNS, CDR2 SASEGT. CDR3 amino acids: CASRIDSSYNSPLHF. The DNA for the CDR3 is TGTGCCAGCCGGATAGACAGCTCCTATAATTCACCCCTCCACTTT.

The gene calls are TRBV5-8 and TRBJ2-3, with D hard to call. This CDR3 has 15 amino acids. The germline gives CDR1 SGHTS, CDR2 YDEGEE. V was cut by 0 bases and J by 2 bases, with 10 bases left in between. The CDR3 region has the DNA TGTGCCAGCAGCTTGGCTAACCTAGTCACAGATACGCAGTATTTT. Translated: CASSLANLVTDTQYF.

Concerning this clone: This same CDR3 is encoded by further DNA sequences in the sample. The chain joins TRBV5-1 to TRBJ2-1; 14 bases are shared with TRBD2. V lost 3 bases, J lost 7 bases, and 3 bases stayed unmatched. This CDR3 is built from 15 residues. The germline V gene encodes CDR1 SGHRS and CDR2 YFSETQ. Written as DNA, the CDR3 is TGCGCCAGCAGCTCGGGACTAGCGGGAGATAATGAGCAGTTCTTC. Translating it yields CASSSGLAGDNEQFF.

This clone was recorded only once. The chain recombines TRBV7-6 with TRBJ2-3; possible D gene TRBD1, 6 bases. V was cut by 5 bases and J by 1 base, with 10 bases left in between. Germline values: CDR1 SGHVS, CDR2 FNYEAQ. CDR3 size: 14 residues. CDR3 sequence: CASSPGTRTDTQYF. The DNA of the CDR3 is TGTGCCAGCAGCCCCGGGACACGCACAGATACGCAGTATTTT.

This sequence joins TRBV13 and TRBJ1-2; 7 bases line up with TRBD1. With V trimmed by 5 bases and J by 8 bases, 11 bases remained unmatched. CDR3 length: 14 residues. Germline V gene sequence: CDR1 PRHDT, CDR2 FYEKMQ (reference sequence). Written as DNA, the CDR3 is TGTGCCAGCAGCACGGACAGGACGGGCTCCGGCTACACCTTC. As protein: CASSTDRTGSGYTF.

The CDR3 loop reads CASSLGRTRNSYEQYF. The CDR3 DNA reads TGTGCCAGCAGTTTAGGGCGGACTAGAAACTCCTACGAGCAGTACTTC. The chain links TRBV27 to TRBJ2-7, with 7 bases lining up with TRBD2. From germline, CDR1 is MNHEY and CDR2 SMNVEV (reference sequence). The CDR3 sequence is 16 residues long. V shed 2 bases, J shed 0 bases, and the junction held 7 bases outside the gene matches.

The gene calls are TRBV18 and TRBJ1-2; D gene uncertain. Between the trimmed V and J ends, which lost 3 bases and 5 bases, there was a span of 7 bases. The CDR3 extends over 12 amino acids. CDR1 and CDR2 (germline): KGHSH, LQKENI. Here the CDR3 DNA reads TGTGCCAGCTCACCGGAGGAGTATGGCTACACCTTC. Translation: CASSPEEYGYTF.

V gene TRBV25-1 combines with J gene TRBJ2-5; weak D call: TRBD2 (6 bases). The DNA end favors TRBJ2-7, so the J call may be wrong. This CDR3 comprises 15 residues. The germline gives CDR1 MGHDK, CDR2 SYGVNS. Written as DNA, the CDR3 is TGTGCCAGCAGTGACCCCCGGGACTCGGGGGACGAGCAGTACTTC. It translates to CASSDPRDSGDEQYF.

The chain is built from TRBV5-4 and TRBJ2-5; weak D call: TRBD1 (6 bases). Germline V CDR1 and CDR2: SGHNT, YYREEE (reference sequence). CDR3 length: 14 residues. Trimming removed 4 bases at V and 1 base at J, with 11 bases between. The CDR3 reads CASSPWDTQETQYF. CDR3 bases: TGTGCCAGCAGCCCGTGGGACACCCAAGAGACCCAGTACTTC.

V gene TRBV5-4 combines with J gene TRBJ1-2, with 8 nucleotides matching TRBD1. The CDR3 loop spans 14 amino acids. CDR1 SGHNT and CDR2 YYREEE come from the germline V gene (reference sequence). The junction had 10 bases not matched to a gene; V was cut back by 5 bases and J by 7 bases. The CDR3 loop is CASSHAGTGVGYTF. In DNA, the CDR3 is TGTGCCAGCAGTCACGCCGGGACAGGAGTTGGCTACACCTTC.

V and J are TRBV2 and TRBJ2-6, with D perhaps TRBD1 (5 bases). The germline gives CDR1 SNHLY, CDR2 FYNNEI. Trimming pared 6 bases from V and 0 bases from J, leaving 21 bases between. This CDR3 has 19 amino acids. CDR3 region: CASSRETVIFTSGANVLTF. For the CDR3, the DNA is TGTGCCAGCAGCAGAGAGACAGTTATTTTTACCTCTGGGGCCAACGTCCTGACTTTC.

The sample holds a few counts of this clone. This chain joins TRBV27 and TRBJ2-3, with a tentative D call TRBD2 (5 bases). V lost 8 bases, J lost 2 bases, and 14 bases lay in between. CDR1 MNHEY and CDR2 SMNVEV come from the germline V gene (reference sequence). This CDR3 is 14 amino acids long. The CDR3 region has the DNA TGTGCCAGCGGCGCGGCGGGCCTCACAGATACGCAGTATTTT. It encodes CASGAAGLTDTQYF.

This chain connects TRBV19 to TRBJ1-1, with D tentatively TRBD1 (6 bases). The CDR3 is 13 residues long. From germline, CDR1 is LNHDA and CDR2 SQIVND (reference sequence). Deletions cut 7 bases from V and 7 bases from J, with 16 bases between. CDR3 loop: CASNPGTTVEAFF. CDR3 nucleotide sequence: TGTGCCAGTAACCCTGGGACAACTGTTGAAGCTTTCTTT.

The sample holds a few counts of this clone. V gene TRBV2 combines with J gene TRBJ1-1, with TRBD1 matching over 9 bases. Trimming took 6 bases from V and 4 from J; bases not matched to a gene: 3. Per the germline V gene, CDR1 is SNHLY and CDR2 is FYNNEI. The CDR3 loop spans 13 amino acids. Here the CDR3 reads CASRGQGGTEAFF. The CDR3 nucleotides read TGTGCCAGCAGGGGACAGGGCGGCACTGAAGCTTTCTTT. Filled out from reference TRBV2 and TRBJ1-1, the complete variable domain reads EPEVTQTPSHQVTQMGQEVILRCVPISNHLYFYWYRQILGQKVEFLVSFYNNEISEKSEIFDDQFSVERPDGSNFTLKIRSTKLEDSAMYFCASRGQGGTEAFFGQGTRLTVV.

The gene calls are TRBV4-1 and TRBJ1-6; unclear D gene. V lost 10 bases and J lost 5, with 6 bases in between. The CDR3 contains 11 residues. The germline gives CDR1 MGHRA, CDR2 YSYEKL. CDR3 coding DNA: TGCGCCACCGGAGATAATTCACCCCTCCACTTT. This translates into CATGDNSPLHF.

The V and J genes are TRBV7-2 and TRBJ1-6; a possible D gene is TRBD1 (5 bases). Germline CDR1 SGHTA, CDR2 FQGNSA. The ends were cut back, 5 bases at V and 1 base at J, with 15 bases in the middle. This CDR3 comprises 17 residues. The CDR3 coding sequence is TGTGCCAGCAGCCGGGGGGAGGGAAGGTCCTATAATTCACCCCTCCACTTT. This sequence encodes CASSRGEGRSYNSPLHF.

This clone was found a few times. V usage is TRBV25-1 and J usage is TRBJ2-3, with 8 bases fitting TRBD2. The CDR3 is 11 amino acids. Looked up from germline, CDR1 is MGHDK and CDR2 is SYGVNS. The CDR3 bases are TGTGTCACGCGGGGGGTAGATACGCAGTATTTT. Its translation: CVTRGVDTQYF.

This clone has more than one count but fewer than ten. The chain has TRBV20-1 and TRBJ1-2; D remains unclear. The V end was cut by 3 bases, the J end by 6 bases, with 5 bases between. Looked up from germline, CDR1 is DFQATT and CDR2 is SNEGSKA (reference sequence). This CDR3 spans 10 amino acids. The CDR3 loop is CSASDNGYTF. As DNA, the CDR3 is TGCAGTGCTAGTGACAATGGCTACACCTTC.